This TCR beta chain was recovered during a study of CD8+ T cells in alopecia areata. J was trimmed by 4 bases and V by 9 bases; bases with no gene match: 7. The CDR3 contains 14 residues. Germline CDR1 SNHLY, CDR2 FYNNEI. TCR sequencing used cDNA made by reverse transcription of extracted RNA. Some clones are missing from TCRdb's copy, which holds only in-frame ones; the method was immunoSEQ multiplex PCR. Here the sample spans 120,000 or so clones, around 45% being singletons. The rearrangement uses TRBV2 and TRBJ1-1; 11 nucleotides match TRBD1. The sample was NKG2D-low CD8+ T cells sorted from blood. The origin of this receptor is a human donor with alopecia areata. CDR3 sequence (DNA): TGTGCCAGAATAACCGGGACAGGGGGCACTGAAGCTTTCTTT. Its translation: CARITGTGGTEAFF.